One sample yielded the 20 T cell receptor beta chains listed below, sequenced in a study of identifying expanded T cells in peripheral blood. Profiling relied on immunoSEQ multiplex PCR, and the TCRdb table lists in-frame clones only, not all of them. The table lists some 91,000 clones, more than 70% of them singletons, with 3% to 4% in the top ten. The sample taken for sequencing was blood. These receptors all come from a person aged 18 to 75 in good health.

This clone was seen only once. V is TRBV5-5 and J is TRBJ2-1; D remains unclear. This CDR3 spans 14 amino acids. Germline CDR1 is SGHKS and CDR2 is YYEKEE (reference sequence). Between the trimmed V and J ends, which lost 7 bases and 6 bases, there was a span of 17 bases. The DNA for the CDR3 is TGTGCCAGCGAAGTCGTGTATGCTACCAATGAGCAGTTCTTC. As protein: CASEVVYATNEQFF.

The rearrangement links TRBV2 to TRBJ1-5; 7 positions match TRBD1. CDR3 length equals 14 residues. Trimming removed 5 bases from V and 3 bases from J; junction bases left unmatched: 4. In germline, CDR1 is SNHLY, CDR2 FYNNEI. The CDR3 bases are TGTGCCAGCAGTCGGGACAGACACAATCAGCCCCAGCATTTT. Amino acids: CASSRDRHNQPQHF.

The V call is TRBV4-1, the J call TRBJ2-2; TRBD2 agrees at 7 bases. The CDR3 runs to 15 residues. Trimming removed 3 bases from V and 0 bases from J; junction bases left unmatched: 1. The V gene's germline CDR1 is MGHRA and CDR2 YSYEKL. In DNA, the CDR3 is TGCGCCAGCAGCCACCGGGAGGCGAACACCGGGGAGCTGTTTTTT. This translates into CASSHREANTGELFF.

This clone was observed a single time. V usage is TRBV19 and J usage is TRBJ2-7, with a weak D call TRBD2 (6 bases). Trimming stripped 3 bases from V and 2 bases from J, with 11 bases between. The CDR3 length is 14 residues. Per the germline V gene, CDR1 is LNHDA and CDR2 is SQIVND (reference sequence). In nucleotides, the CDR3 is TGTGCCAGTAGTATGCGGGGCTCTACCTACGAGCAGTACTTC. Translated: CASSMRGSTYEQYF.

The chain is built from TRBV28 and TRBJ2-1, with a possible D match to TRBD2 (5 bases). Trimming stripped 3 bases from V and 0 bases from J, with 9 bases between. This CDR3 spans 15 amino acids. Germline V CDR1 and CDR2: MDHEN, SYDVKM. CDR3 region: CASSFTGSSYNEQFF. CDR3 coding DNA: TGTGCCAGCAGTTTTACGGGGAGCTCCTACAATGAGCAGTTCTTC.

The sample holds one count of this clone. The chain couples TRBV9 to TRBJ2-3; no clear D gene. The CDR3 runs to 13 residues. The V end was cut by 0 bases, the J end by 2 bases, with 4 bases between. From germline, CDR1 is SGDLS and CDR2 YYNGEE. The CDR3 protein is CASSVDHTDTQYF. The CDR3 coding sequence is TGTGCCAGCAGCGTAGACCACACAGATACGCAGTATTTT.

J is TRBJ1-5 and V is TRBV5-6; no firm D call. Germline V gives CDR1 SGHDT, CDR2 YYEEEE. Trimming took off 4 bases at V and 1 base at J, with 18 bases between the two ends. The CDR3 is 17 amino acids. CDR3 sequence: CASSRTPGGGSNQPQHF. As DNA, the CDR3 is TGTGCCAGCAGCCGGACCCCAGGAGGAGGAAGCAATCAGCCCCAGCATTTT.

The CDR3 bases are TGTGCCACAGCTGAGCACAGGGAGAAAGAGACCCAGTACTTC. Protein: CATAEHREKETQYF. This chain uses TRBV15 with TRBJ2-5, with D possibly being TRBD1 (6 bases). CDR1 is LNHNV and CDR2 is YYDKDF in the germline V gene (reference sequence). This CDR3 has 14 residues. V was pared by 9 bases and J by 3 bases, with 17 bases between.

V gene TRBV5-4 combines with J gene TRBJ2-7; TRBD2 is a possible D gene (5 bases). The CDR3 loop spans 16 amino acids. V lost 4 bases and J lost 4, with 21 bases in between. Per germline, CDR1 SGHNT and CDR2 YYREEE (reference sequence). The CDR3 is CASSPSFGRSGYEQYF. The CDR3 coding sequence is TGTGCCAGCAGCCCAAGTTTCGGCCGGAGCGGTTACGAGCAGTACTTC.

V gene TRBV27 combines with J gene TRBJ1-5, with D possibly being TRBD1 (6 bases). The V gene lost 2 bases and the J gene lost 2 bases, with 10 bases spanning the gap. The CDR3 covers 15 residues. The germline V gene encodes CDR1 MNHEY and CDR2 SMNVEV (reference sequence). CDR3 residues: CASSLSRTGNQPQHF. Written as DNA, the CDR3 is TGTGCCAGCAGTTTAAGCAGGACAGGCAATCAGCCCCAGCATTTT.

This clone was detected only a few times. The chain combines TRBV6-1 with TRBJ2-1, with 7 positions matching TRBD2. The J segment lost 1 base and the V segment lost 4 bases, leaving 4 bases of the junction unmatched. Looked up from germline, CDR1 is MNHNS and CDR2 is SASEGT. CDR3 length: 15 residues. CDR3 in amino acids: CASSGISGSYNEQFF. The CDR3 DNA is TGTGCCAGCAGTGGTATTAGCGGGTCCTACAATGAGCAGTTCTTC.

This clone has only one observation. The CDR3 DNA is TGTGCCAGCAGCCGAGAGCGCTCCAACACGGGAGGCTACACCTTC. It is translated as CASSRERSNTGGYTF. This chain links TRBV4-2 with TRBJ1-2; unclear D gene. The CDR3 is made up of 15 amino acids. V was shortened by 4 bases and J by 8 bases, with 20 bases between the two germline ends. Germline V gene sequence: CDR1 LGHNA, CDR2 YNFKEQ.

J is TRBJ2-7 and V is TRBV28; D unclear. The germline CDR1 and CDR2 sequences are MDHEN and SYDVKM. The CDR3 is 13 amino acids. Between the trimmed V and J ends, which lost 6 bases and 2 bases, there was a span of 11 bases. This chain's CDR3 is CASSPPATYEQYF. The CDR3 bases are TGTGCCAGCAGCCCACCGGCTACCTACGAGCAGTACTTC.

This clone came up a few times. The chain links TRBV6-5 to TRBJ1-5; D is uncertain. The CDR3 runs to 13 residues. Trimming stripped 2 bases from V and 4 bases from J, with 6 bases between. Germline CDR1 is MNHEY and CDR2 is SVGAGI. CDR3 sequence reads: CASSYGWNQPQHF. CDR3 nucleotide sequence: TGTGCCAGCAGTTACGGGTGGAATCAGCCCCAGCATTTT.

This clone was detected a few times. The chain joins TRBV2 to TRBJ2-1, with 13 positions matching TRBD2. Germline V CDR1 and CDR2: SNHLY, FYNNEI. This CDR3 has 16 amino acids. Losses at the gene ends were 5 bases for V and 6 bases for J; bases not matched to a gene: 7. The CDR3 nucleotides read TGTGCCAGCAGTCGGACTAGCGGGGGATATTTCAATGAGCAGTTCTTC. This sequence encodes CASSRTSGGYFNEQFF.

The V and J genes are TRBV5-4 and TRBJ2-7, with TRBD2 matching over 7 bases. V lost 4 bases to trimming and J lost 2 bases; unmatched junction nucleotides: 6. CDR1 is SGHNT, CDR2 YYREEE, per germline (reference sequence). CDR3 size: 14 residues. The CDR3 sequence: CASSPGRRTYEQYF. In nucleotides, the CDR3 is TGTGCCAGCAGCCCCGGGAGGCGCACCTACGAGCAGTACTTC.

The chain is built from TRBV28 and TRBJ1-3; D unresolved. This CDR3 contains 16 residues. Germline V gives CDR1 MDHEN, CDR2 SYDVKM. The V end was cut by 1 base, the J end by 2 bases, with 12 bases between. The CDR3 bases are TGTGCCAGCAGTTTATCGGACCAAAGGGCTGGAAACACCATATATTTT. Translating gives CASSLSDQRAGNTIYF.

The chain's CDR3 is CASSQPFEGYEQYF. The CDR3 region has the DNA TGCGCCAGCAGCCAGCCCTTTGAGGGCTACGAGCAGTACTTC. This chain joins TRBV4-3 and TRBJ2-7; perhaps TRBD2 as D (5 bases). Germline assignment: CDR1 LGHNA and CDR2 YSLEER. V was trimmed by 3 bases and J by 3 bases, leaving 12 bases between them. This CDR3 is 14 amino acids long.

The chain has TRBV28 and TRBJ2-5; possible D gene TRBD2, 6 bases. This CDR3 has 16 residues. Germline values: CDR1 MDHEN, CDR2 SYDVKM. Trimming removed 5 bases from V and 4 bases from J, with 20 bases in between. CDR3 DNA: TGTGCCAGCAGTCCTAGCGCACAGGTAGGAGGAGAGACCCAGTACTTC. This gives the protein CASSPSAQVGGETQYF.

This chain links TRBV5-8 with TRBJ2-5; D may correspond to TRBD1 or TRBD2 (5 bases each). V was trimmed by 1 base and J by 5 bases, leaving 15 bases between them. The CDR3 runs 15 residues. Germline CDR1 and CDR2: SGHTS and YDEGEE. CDR3 sequence reads: CASSLLGTNGETQYF. The CDR3 DNA reads as TGTGCCAGCAGCTTGCTTGGGACGAATGGGGAGACCCAGTACTTC.